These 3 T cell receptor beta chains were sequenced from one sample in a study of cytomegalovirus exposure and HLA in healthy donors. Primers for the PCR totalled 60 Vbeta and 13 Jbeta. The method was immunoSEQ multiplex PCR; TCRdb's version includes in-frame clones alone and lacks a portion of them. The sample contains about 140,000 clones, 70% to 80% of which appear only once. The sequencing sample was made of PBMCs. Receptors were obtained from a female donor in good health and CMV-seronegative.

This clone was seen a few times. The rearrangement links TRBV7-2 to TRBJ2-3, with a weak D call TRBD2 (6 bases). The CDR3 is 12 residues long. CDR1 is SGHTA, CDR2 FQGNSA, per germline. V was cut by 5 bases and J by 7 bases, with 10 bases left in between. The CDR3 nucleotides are TGTGCCAGCAGCGCAGGACTAAATACGCAGTATTTT. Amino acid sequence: CASSAGLNTQYF.

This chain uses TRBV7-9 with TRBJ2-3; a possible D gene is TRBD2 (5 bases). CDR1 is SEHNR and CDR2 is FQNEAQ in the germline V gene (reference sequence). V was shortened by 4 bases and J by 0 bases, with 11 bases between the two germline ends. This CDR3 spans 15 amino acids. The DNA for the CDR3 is TGTGCCAGCAGCTCCACGGGGTCTAGCACAGATACGCAGTATTTT. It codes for CASSSTGSSTDTQYF.

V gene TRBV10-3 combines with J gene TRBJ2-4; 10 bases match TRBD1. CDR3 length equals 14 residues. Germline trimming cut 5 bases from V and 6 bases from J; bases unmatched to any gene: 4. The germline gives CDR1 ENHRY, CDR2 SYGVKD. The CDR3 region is CAISKGQGLNIQYF. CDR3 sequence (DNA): TGTGCCATCAGTAAGGGACAGGGGTTAAACATTCAGTACTTC.